This entry is about one TCR beta chain. Its antigen has not been determined. Per-base quality was not reported, and no clone a single base away is much larger than it. This entry comes from a study of cytomegalovirus exposure and HLA in healthy donors (TCRdb year 2017). For the study in its entirety: According to a later analysis, one platform produced both the 120 validation repertoires and the 620 or so repertoires of the first cohort. To predict cytomegalovirus infection status, the study combined high-throughput TCR immunosequencing, statistical association of individual TCRs with disease status, and machine learning. A separate validation cohort of 100 to 150 different subjects was used in addition to the 666-subject first cohort. The aim of the study was to test whether cataloging public T cell receptors could identify signatures of past pathogen exposure. Points the paper makes about the study in general: A later analysis had no HLA typing for the validation cohort, so co-occurrence there was scored across all 110 or so repertoires. Cytomegalovirus status was reported to be diagnosed by the classifier with high specificity and sensitivity in both the original and validation cohorts. In vitro tests confirmed that a few of the cytomegalovirus-associated TCR beta chains recognize cytomegalovirus antigens. The study gave a list of more than 150 TCR beta chains associated with cytomegalovirus. While some public TCRs were present in many individuals, most TCR sequences turned up only very rarely across donors. Of the cluster scores, approximately 95% were above 0 in a later analysis, which found that TCRs clustered in the first cohort also tended to co-occur in the 120 validation repertoires. According to the authors, the approach could potentially be generalized to other disease states and immunological phenotypes.

The donors belonged to the validation cohort of about 130 subjects, which was separate from the approximately 680-subject first cohort. V and J are trimmed by 0 bases and 4 bases, and the gene matches miss 9 bases of the junction. The CDR3 covers 16 residues, taking in both the cysteine and the phenylalanine. The kept DNA is CDR3 alone, 48 bases in frame from the first base. CDR1 and CDR2, per the germline V gene (reference sequence), are GTSNPN and SVGIG. The library was generated by the immunoSEQ multiplex PCR assay. Per the original workflow: A statistical classification framework was developed to diagnose cytomegalovirus status using the catalog of TCR beta chain sequences. As stored in TCRdb, this immuneACCESS dataset retains in-frame rearrangements with V and J assigned. A fraction of the clones does not appear; measured against another copy, unresolved V genes explain less than half of the discrepancy, and the remainder lacks a known reason. V, J and clone size were drawn from that table, and D and trimming were deduced from the DNA. Counted in this sample were about 140,000 clones; 80% to 90% of them appeared once. 3.5% to 5% of the sample is held by the ten biggest clonotypes.

The rearranged segments are TRBV30 and TRBJ2-1, with 7 junctional bases fitting TRBD2. The receptor's source is a young man in good health and CMV-seropositive. Sequencing used PBMCs. CDR3 sequence: CAWSVGLVLIYNEQFF. The DNA is as follows: TGTGCCTGGAGTGTAGGACTAGTCCTTATTTACAATGAGCAGTTCTTC. The entire variable domain, with the stretches around the CDR3 drawn from the reference TRBV30 and TRBJ2-1 proteins, is SQTIHQWPATLVQPVGSPLSLECTVEGTSNPNLYWYRQAAGRGLQLLFYSVGIGQISSEVPQNLSASRPQDRQFILSSKKLLLSDSGFYLCAWSVGLVLIYNEQFFGPGTRLTVL.